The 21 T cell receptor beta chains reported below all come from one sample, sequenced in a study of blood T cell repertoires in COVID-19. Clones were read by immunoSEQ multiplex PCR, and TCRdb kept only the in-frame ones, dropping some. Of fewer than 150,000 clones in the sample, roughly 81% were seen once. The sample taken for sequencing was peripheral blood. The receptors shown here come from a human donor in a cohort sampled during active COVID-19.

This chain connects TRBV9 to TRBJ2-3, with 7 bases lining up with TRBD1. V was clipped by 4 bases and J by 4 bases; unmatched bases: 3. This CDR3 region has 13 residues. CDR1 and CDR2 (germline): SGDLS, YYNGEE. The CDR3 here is CASSSQGADTQYF. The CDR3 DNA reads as TGTGCCAGCAGCAGCCAGGGGGCAGATACGCAGTATTTT.

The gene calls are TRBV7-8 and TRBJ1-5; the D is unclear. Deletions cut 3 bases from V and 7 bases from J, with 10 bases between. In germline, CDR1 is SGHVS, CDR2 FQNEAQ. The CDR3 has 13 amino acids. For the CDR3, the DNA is TGTGCCAGCAGCTTCAGGTCTGGGCAGCCCCAGCATTTT. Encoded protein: CASSFRSGQPQHF.

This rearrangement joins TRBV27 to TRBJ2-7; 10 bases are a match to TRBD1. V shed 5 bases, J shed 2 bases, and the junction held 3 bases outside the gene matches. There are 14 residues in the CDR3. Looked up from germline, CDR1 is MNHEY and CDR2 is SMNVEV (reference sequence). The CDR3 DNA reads TGTGCCAGCAGTCGGGACAGGGGCACCTACGAGCAGTACTTC. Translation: CASSRDRGTYEQYF.

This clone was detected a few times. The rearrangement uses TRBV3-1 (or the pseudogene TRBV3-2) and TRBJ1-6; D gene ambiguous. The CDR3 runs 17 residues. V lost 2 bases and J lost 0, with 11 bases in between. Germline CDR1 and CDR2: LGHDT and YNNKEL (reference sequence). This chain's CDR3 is CASSQSLPGSYNSPLHF. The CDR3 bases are TGTGCCAGCAGCCAATCCCTACCCGGCTCCTATAATTCACCCCTCCACTTT.

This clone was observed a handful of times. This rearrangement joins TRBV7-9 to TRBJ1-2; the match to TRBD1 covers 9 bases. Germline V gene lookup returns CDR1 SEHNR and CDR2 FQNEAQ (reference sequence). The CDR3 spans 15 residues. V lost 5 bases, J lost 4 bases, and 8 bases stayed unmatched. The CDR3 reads CASSASGQGPYGYTF. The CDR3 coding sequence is TGTGCCAGCAGCGCCTCGGGACAGGGCCCCTATGGCTACACCTTC.

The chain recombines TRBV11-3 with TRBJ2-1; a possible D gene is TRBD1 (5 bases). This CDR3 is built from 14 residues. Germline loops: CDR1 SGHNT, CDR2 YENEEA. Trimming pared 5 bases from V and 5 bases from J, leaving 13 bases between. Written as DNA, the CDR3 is TGTGCCAGCAGCCCCCGTAGCAGGGACAATGAGCAGTTCTTC. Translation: CASSPRSRDNEQFF.

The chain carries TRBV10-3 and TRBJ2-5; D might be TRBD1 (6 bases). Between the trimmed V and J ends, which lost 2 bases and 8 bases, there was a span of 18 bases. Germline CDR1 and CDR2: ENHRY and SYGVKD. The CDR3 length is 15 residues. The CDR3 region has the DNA TGTGCCATCAGTGAGGCGGCAGGGGTCACGGGAACCCAGTACTTC. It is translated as CAISEAAGVTGTQYF.

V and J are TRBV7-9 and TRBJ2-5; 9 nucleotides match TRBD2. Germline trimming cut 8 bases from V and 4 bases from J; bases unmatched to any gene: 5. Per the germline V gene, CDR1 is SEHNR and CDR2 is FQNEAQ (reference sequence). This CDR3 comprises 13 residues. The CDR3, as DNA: TGTGCCAGCGGCGGGGGGGCCGGAGAGACCCAGTACTTC. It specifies CASGGGAGETQYF.

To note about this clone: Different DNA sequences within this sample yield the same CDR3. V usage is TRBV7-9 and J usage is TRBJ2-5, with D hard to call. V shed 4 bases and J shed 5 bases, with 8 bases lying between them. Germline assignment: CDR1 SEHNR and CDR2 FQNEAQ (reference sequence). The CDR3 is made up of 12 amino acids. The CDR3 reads CASSYNRETQYF. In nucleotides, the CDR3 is TGTGCCAGCAGCTATAACCGGGAGACCCAGTACTTC.

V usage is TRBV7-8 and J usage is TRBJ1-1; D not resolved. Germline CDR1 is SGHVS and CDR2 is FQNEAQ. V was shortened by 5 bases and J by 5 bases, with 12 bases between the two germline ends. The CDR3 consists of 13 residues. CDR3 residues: CASSGPGSTEAFF. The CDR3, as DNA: TGTGCCAGCAGCGGTCCCGGGAGTACTGAAGCTTTCTTT.

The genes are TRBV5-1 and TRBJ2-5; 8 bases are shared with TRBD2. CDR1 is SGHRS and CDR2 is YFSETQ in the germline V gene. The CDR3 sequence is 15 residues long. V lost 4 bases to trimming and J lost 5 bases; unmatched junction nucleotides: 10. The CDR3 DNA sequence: TGCGCCAGCAGCCTTCCGGGACTAGGTGGGGAGACCCAGTACTTC. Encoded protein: CASSLPGLGGETQYF.

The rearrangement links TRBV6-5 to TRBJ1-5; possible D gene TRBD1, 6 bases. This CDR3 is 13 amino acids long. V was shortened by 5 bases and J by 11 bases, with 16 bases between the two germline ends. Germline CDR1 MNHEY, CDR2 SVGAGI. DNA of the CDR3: TGTGCCAGCAGTAATACACAGGGAAGGTCCCAGCATTTT. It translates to CASSNTQGRSQHF.

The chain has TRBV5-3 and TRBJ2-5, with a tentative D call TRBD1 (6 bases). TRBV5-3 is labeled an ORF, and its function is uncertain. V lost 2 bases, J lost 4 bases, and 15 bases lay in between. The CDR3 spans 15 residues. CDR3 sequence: CARSFRGQESETQYF. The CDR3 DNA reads TGTGCCAGAAGCTTCAGGGGTCAGGAGTCAGAGACCCAGTACTTC.

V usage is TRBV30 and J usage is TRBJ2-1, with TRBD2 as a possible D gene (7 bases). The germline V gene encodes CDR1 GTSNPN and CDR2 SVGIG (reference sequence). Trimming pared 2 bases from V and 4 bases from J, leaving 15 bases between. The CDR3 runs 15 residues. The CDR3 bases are TGTGCCTGGAGTTTTAGGGGGGGGCAGTACAATGAGCAGTTCTTC. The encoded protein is CAWSFRGGQYNEQFF.

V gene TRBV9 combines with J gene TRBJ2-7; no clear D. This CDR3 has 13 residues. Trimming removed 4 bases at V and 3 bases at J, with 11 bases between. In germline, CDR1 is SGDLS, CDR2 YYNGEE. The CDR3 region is CASSPRGNYEQYF. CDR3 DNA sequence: TGTGCCAGCAGCCCCCGCGGAAACTACGAGCAGTACTTC.

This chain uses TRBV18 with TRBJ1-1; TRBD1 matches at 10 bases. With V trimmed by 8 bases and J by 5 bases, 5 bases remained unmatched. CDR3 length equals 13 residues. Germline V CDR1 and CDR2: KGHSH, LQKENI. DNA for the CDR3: TGTGCCAGCGAGGACAGGGGGTTTACTGAAGCTTTCTTT. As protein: CASEDRGFTEAFF. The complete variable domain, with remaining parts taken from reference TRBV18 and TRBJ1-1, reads NAGVMQNPRHLVRRRGQEARLRCSPMKGHSHVYWYRQLPEEGLKFMVYLQKENIIDESGMPKERFSAEFPKEGPSILRIQQVVRGDSAAYFCASEDRGFTEAFFGQGTRLTVV.

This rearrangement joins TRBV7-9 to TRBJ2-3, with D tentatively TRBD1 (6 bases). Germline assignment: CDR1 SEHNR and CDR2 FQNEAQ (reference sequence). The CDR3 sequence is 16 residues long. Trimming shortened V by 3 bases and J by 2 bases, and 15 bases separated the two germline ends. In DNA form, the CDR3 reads TGTGCCAGCAGCTTGCTAGGACAGCTTCCCACAGATACGCAGTATTTT. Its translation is CASSLLGQLPTDTQYF.

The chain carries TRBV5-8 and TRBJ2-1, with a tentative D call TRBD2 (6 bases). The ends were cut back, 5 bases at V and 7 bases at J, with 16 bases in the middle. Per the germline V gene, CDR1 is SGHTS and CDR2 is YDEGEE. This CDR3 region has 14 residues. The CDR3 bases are TGTGCCAGCAGTTACGACCCTAGCGCAAATGAGCAGTTCTTC. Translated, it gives CASSYDPSANEQFF.

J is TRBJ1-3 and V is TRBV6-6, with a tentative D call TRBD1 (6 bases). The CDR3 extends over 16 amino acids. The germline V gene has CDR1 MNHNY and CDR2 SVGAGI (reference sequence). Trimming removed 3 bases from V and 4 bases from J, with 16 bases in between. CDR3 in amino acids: CASSYDLQGRGNTIYF. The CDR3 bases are TGTGCCAGCAGTTATGATTTACAGGGTAGGGGAAACACCATATATTTT.

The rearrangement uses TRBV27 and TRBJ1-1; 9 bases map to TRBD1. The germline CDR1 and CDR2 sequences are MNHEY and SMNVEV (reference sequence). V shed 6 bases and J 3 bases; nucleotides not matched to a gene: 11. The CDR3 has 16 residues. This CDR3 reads CASRGTGLGGYTEAFF. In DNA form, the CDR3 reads TGTGCCAGCAGGGGGACAGGGCTTGGGGGGTACACTGAAGCTTTCTTT.

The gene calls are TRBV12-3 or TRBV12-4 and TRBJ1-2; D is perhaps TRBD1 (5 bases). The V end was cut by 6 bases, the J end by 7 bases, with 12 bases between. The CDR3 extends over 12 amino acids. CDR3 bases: TGTGCCAGCAGGGCAGGGTACGGTGGCTACACCTTC. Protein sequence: CASRAGYGGYTF.